The rows below give T cell receptor beta chains drawn from one sample of a study of radiation and T cells in renal cell carcinoma. Some clones are missing from TCRdb's copy, which holds only in-frame ones; the method was immunoSEQ multiplex PCR. The table includes some 60,000 clones, around 81% detected once. Material: blood, obtained from a patient whose treatment included radiotherapy and nephrectomy. These receptors all come from a man aged 60 to 75 with renal cell carcinoma. CDR3s include the opening cysteine and the closing phenylalanine or tryptophan. A D gene is named only where the DNA matches it firmly. Expanded clones are given a class, and other clones once, few, many or no size at all.

>.|TRBJ2-7|12|TRBV6-5|.
TGTGCCAGCAGAGCATCAGGAGTCGAGCAGTACTTC
CASRASGVEQYF
>.|TRBJ2-3|16|TRBV6-4|TRBD2
TGTGCCAGCAGTGCCCGGACTAGCGGGAGCGGGGATACGCAGTATTTT
CASSARTSGSGDTQYF
>.|TRBJ2-5|14|TRBV28|TRBD2
TGTGCCAGCAGCCGAGCGGGGGGTGTAGAGACCCAGTACTTC
CASSRAGGVETQYF
>.|TRBJ1-6|14|TRBV5-4|.
TGTGCCAGCAGCATCGACGGTTATAATTCACCCCTCCACTTT
CASSIDGYNSPLHF
>.|TRBJ2-5|14|TRBV6-6|.
TGTGCCAGCAGTTACGGGCAGTACCAAGAGACCCAGTACTTC
CASSYGQYQETQYF
>.|TRBJ2-5|16|TRBV5-6|TRBD2
TGTGCCAGCAGCCTCGGGCCGGGACTAGCGGGAGTGGACCAGTACTTC
CASSLGPGLAGVDQYF
>.|TRBJ2-1|16|TRBV27|TRBD2
TGTGCCAGCAGCCGGACTAGCGGGAAGTTGGGGAATGAGCAGTTCTTC
CASSRTSGKLGNEQFF
>.|TRBJ1-4|14|TRBV27|.
TGTGCCAGCAGTTTAAACTCGGGTCGGGGAAAACTGTTTTTT
CASSLNSGRGKLFF
>.|TRBJ2-3|14|TRBV5-7|TRBD2
TGTGCCAGCAACGGGGGGACGCGCACAGATACGCAGTATTTT
CASNGGTRTDTQYF
>few|TRBJ1-1|11|TRBV30|.
TGTGCCTGCGCAGAAACTGAGGAAGCTTTCTTT
CACAETEEAFF
>.|TRBJ2-3|16|TRBV5-1|TRBD2
TGCGCCAGCAGCCCGGCCGGGGGACTAGCAGGAGATACGCAGTATTTT
CASSPAGGLAGDTQYF
>.|TRBJ1-1|13|TRBV7-6|.
TGTGCCAGCAGTTTACAGGGCCACACTGAAGCTTTCTTT
CASSLQGHTEAFF
>.|TRBJ2-1|15|TRBV19|.
TGTGCCAGTAGTATAGAAGGGGGGGGAAGGTATGAGCAGTTCTTC
CASSIEGGGRYEQFF
>.|TRBJ1-1|15|TRBV29-1|.
TGCAGCGTTGAACCTCCAAGGGCTGGGACCACTGAAGCTTTCTTT
CSVEPPRAGTTEAFF
>.|TRBJ2-7|12|TRBV5-6|.
TGTGCCAGCAGCCCAGCCACGTTGGCGCAGTACTTC
CASSPATLAQYF
>.|TRBJ2-5|14|TRBV7-9|TRBD2
TGTGCCAGTAGAGGGAGCGGGGGACAAGAGACCCAGTACTTC
CASRGSGGQETQYF
>few|TRBJ1-1|15|TRBV7-9|.
TGTGCCAGCAGCTTTAGACAGGCGTTGAACACTGAAGCTTTCTTT
CASSFRQALNTEAFF
>.|TRBJ1-2|15|TRBV4-3|.
TGCGCCAGCAGCCAAGAGACAGGCGGACTTTATGGCTACACCTTC
CASSQETGGLYGYTF
>few|TRBJ1-1|13|TRBV10-3|TRBD1
TGTGCCAGCGGACAGGGAGGAGGCACTGAAGCTTTCTTT
CASGQGGGTEAFF
>.|TRBJ1-2|16|TRBV4-1|.
TGCGCCAGCAGCCAAGATCAGAGGGGGACCAACTATGGCTACACCTTC
CASSQDQRGTNYGYTF
>.|TRBJ2-3|15|TRBV21-1|.
TGTGCCAGCAGCGAGAAGACAGGGAGCACAGATACGCAGTATTTT
CASSEKTGSTDTQYF
>.|TRBJ2-7|16|TRBV7-8|TRBD1
TGTGCCAGCAGCTTAACCGGGACAGGGTTGTCCTACGAGCAGTACTTC
CASSLTGTGLSYEQYF
>.|TRBJ1-5|12|TRBV7-9|TRBD1
TGTGCCAGCAGCTCCGACAGGGGCCCCCAGCATTTT
CASSSDRGPQHF
>.|TRBJ2-1|13|TRBV6-1|.
TGTGCCAGCAGTGAAGCTCTGCGGGGGGACAGGATCTTC
CASSEALRGDRIF
>.|TRBJ2-6|19|TRBV5-4|.
TGTGCCAGCAGAACCGCCGGGACATCAACCAGCTCTGGGGCCAACGTCCTGACTTTC
CASRTAGTSTSSGANVLTF
>.|TRBJ2-5|11|TRBV5-6|.
TGTGCCAGCAGCGGGACTGGGACCCAGTACTTC
CASSGTGTQYF
>.|TRBJ1-5|13|TRBV7-2|.
TGTGCCAGCAGCTTCACAGCTAATCAGCCCCAGCATTTT
CASSFTANQPQHF
>.|TRBJ2-7|12|TRBV9|TRBD1
TGTGCCACCTGGGACAGGGTCTACGAGCAGTACTTC
CATWDRVYEQYF